The entry that follows covers one T cell receptor beta chain sequence. Authors' analysis steps: For nucleated cells, counts were estimated from reference gene primer amplification. Sequencing was performed with immunoSEQ multiplex PCR; in TCRdb, only in-frame clones are kept and a portion is missing. That table is the source of V, J and clone size, and D and trimming were worked out from the DNA. The top ten clones hold 9.5% to 13% of a sample with 200,000 to 250,000 clones, about 85% of them seen once. This CDR3 is built from 15 residues. The junction had 4 bases not matched to a gene; V was cut back by 6 bases and J by 0 bases. Germline CDR1 reads MNHEY; CDR2 reads SVGAGI. This sample is part of a study of blood T cell repertoires in COVID-19. About the research overall: T cells, B-cell-depleted T cells, or PBMCs supplied cDNA or gDNA.

This rearrangement joins TRBV6-5 to TRBJ2-1, with 8 bases that match TRBD2. Sequencing used peripheral blood. This clonotype was obtained from a woman in her fifties or sixties with COVID-19, enrolled during active disease. The CDR3 is CASRPRGGSYNEQFF. The CDR3 DNA reads TGTGCCAGCAGACCCCGGGGGGGCTCCTACAATGAGCAGTTCTTC.